This T cell receptor beta chain was documented in a study of long-term antiretroviral therapy in people with HIV. Study-wide findings and caveats: CDR3 length ranges were narrower in HIV repertoires than in controls. Nothing was known about ART adherence, viral resistance or changes in therapy.

Turning to this clone: The antigen remains unidentified.

The CDR3 has 13 amino acids. With 3 bases removed from V and 3 bases from J, the gap between germline ends came to 8 bases. Germline-derived CDR1 and CDR2 are SNHLY and FYNNEI. They ran version v3.0 of the immunoSEQ assay at survey level. Sequencing was performed with immunoSEQ multiplex PCR; in TCRdb, only in-frame clones are kept and a portion is missing. This sample has 25,000 to 30,000 clones, with 90% found just once. The source material was unsorted PBMCs, sampled roughly 5 years after starting antiretroviral therapy. The TCR comes from a middle-aged woman with HIV. The rearrangement uses TRBV2 and TRBJ1-1; D is undetermined. The CDR3 coding sequence is TGTGCCAGCAGTGATTTGGGGTACACTGAAGCTTTCTTT. Its translation is CASSDLGYTEAFF.